This entry describes one T cell receptor beta chain. The antigen is undetermined. V shed 2 bases and J shed 0 bases, with 8 bases lying between them. Germline lookup yields CDR1 MGHDK and CDR2 SYGVNS. This CDR3 spans 15 amino acids. The repertoire was sequenced with immunoSEQ multiplex PCR; TCRdb's copy has only in-frame clones and lacks some. The sample lists roughly 4,000 clones; about 78% were seen once. These data originate in a study of chemoradiotherapy in HPV16-positive cancers. Notes on the study in general: Better recurrence-free survival went with HPV-responsive T-cell expansion in HPV16-positive patients. Candidate HPV-specific clones and E7-related TCR motifs grew in tumor during treatment.

The TCR sequence derives from a human donor with HPV-associated anogenital cancer. The V gene is TRBV25-1, the J gene TRBJ1-5; D gene uncertain. Here the sequenced sample was tumor tissue, taken from a patient who underwent chemoradiotherapy. The CDR3, as DNA: TGTGCCAGCAGTGAAGCAGGCAATAGCAATCAGCCCCAGCATTTT. Its translation: CASSEAGNSNQPQHF.